This is a list of T cell receptor beta chains from one sample in a study of T cell responses to AZD1222 COVID-19 vaccine. Data came from immunoSEQ multiplex PCR; TCRdb stores just in-frame clones and leaves some out. Altogether 90,000 to 150,000 clones are present, about 86% being singletons, with the ten largest covering 15% to 20%. Here the sequenced sample was peripheral blood, taken 28 days after the second AZD1222 dose. The receptor set was obtained from an adult who received the AZD1222 COVID-19 vaccine. CDR3s include the opening cysteine and the closing phenylalanine or tryptophan. The order of the fields is J gene, clone size, V gene, D gene, CDR3 protein, CDR3 DNA. A D gene is named only where the DNA matches it firmly. The size field is filled for only some rows; it gives once, few, many or a size class.

j_call: TRBJ2-7
clone_size: .
v_call: TRBV10-1
d_call: TRBD2
cdr3_aa: CASSEGLAGGYEQYF
cdr3_nt: TGCGCCAGCAGTGAAGGATTAGCGGGAGGCTACGAGCAGTACTTC

j_call: TRBJ1-2
clone_size: .
v_call: TRBV6-5
d_call: .
cdr3_aa: CASSYSNQGGYTF
cdr3_nt: TGTGCCAGCAGTTACTCGAATCAGGGAGGCTACACCTTC

j_call: TRBJ1-6
clone_size: .
v_call: TRBV6-6
d_call: .
cdr3_aa: CASSYSTDSSPLHF
cdr3_nt: TGTGCCAGCAGTTACTCTACTGACAGTTCACCCCTCCACTTT

j_call: TRBJ1-6
clone_size: once
v_call: TRBV6-5
d_call: .
cdr3_aa: CASSYRQPNNSPLHF
cdr3_nt: TGTGCCAGCAGTTACAGACAGCCTAATAATTCACCCCTCCACTTT

j_call: TRBJ2-7
clone_size: .
v_call: TRBV19
d_call: TRBD1
cdr3_aa: CASSPHRDRNPYEQYF
cdr3_nt: TGTGCCAGTAGCCCTCACCGGGACAGGAACCCCTACGAGCAGTACTTC

j_call: TRBJ1-2
clone_size: .
v_call: TRBV4-3
d_call: .
cdr3_aa: CASSQDGTAYGYTF
cdr3_nt: TGCGCCAGCAGCCAAGATGGTACAGCATATGGCTACACCTTC

j_call: TRBJ2-3
clone_size: .
v_call: TRBV24-1
d_call: .
cdr3_aa: CATSDHGTSGRNTDTQYF
cdr3_nt: .

j_call: TRBJ1-1
clone_size: .
v_call: TRBV6-2/TRBV6-3
d_call: .
cdr3_aa: CASSYLNTEAFF
cdr3_nt: TGTGCCAGCAGTTACCTGAACACTGAAGCTTTTTTT

j_call: TRBJ2-7
clone_size: few
v_call: TRBV4-3
d_call: TRBD1
cdr3_aa: CASSHSLDGTGNYEQYF
cdr3_nt: TGCGCCAGCAGCCACTCCCTTGATGGGACAGGGAACTACGAGCAGTACTTC

j_call: TRBJ1-1
clone_size: .
v_call: TRBV14
d_call: .
cdr3_aa: CASSRRRGSRSTEAFF
cdr3_nt: TGTGCCAGCAGCCGGCGGCGGGGATCGAGGAGCACTGAAGCTTTCTTT

j_call: TRBJ2-1
clone_size: .
v_call: TRBV28
d_call: TRBD2
cdr3_aa: CASSLSVLAGASYNEQFF
cdr3_nt: TGTGCCAGCAGTTTATCGGTTCTAGCGGGTGCCTCCTACAATGAGCAGTTCTTC

j_call: TRBJ2-3
clone_size: .
v_call: TRBV9
d_call: .
cdr3_aa: CASSVLTDTQYF
cdr3_nt: TGTGCCAGCAGCGTGCTTACAGATACGCAGTATTTT

j_call: TRBJ2-1
clone_size: .
v_call: TRBV11-2
d_call: TRBD2
cdr3_aa: CASSQGDLAGGPEQFF
cdr3_nt: TGTGCCAGCAGCCAAGGAGACTTGGCGGGGGGACCTGAGCAGTTCTTC

j_call: TRBJ2-3
clone_size: .
v_call: TRBV2
d_call: TRBD2
cdr3_aa: CASSEDQRGGRDKDTQYF
cdr3_nt: TGTGCCAGCAGTGAAGATCAGCGTGGCGGGAGGGATAAAGATACGCAGTATTTT

j_call: TRBJ1-1
clone_size: .
v_call: TRBV28
d_call: .
cdr3_aa: CASSRQEQQAFF
cdr3_nt: TGTGCCAGCAGCCGACAAGAGCAACAAGCTTTCTTT